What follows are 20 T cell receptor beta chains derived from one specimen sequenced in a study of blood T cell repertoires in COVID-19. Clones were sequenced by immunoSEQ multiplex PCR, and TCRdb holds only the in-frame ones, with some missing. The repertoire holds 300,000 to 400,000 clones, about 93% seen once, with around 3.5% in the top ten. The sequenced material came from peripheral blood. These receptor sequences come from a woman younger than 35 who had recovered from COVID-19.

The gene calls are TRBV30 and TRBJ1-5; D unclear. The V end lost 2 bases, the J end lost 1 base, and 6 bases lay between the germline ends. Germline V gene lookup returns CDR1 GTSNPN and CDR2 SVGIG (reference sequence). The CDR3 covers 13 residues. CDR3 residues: CAWSRLSNQPQHF. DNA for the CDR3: TGTGCCTGGAGTCGTTTGAGCAATCAGCCCCAGCATTTT.

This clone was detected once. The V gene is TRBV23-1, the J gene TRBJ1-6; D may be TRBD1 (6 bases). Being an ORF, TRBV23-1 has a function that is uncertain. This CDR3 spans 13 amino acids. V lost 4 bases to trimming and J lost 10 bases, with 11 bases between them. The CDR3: CASSRRGGSPLHF. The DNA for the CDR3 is TGCGCCAGCAGTCGCAGGGGCGGCTCACCCCTCCACTTT.

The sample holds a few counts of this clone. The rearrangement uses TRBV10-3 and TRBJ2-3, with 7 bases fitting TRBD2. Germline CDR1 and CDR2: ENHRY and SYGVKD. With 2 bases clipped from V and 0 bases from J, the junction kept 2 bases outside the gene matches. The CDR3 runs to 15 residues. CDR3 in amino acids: CAISERSGSTDTQYF. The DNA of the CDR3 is TGTGCCATCAGTGAGCGTAGCGGGAGCACAGATACGCAGTATTTT.

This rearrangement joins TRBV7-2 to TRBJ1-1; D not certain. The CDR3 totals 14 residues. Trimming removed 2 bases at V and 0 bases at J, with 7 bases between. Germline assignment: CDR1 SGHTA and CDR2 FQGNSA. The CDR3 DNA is TGTGCCAGCAGCTTAATTCTTGTGAACACTGAAGCTTTCTTT. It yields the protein CASSLILVNTEAFF.

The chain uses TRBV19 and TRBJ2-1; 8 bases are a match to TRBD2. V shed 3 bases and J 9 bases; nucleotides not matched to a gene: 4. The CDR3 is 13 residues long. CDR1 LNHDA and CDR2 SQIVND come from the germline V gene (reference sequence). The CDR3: CASSIDSGIEQFF. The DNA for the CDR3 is TGTGCCAGTAGTATTGATAGCGGGATTGAGCAGTTCTTC.

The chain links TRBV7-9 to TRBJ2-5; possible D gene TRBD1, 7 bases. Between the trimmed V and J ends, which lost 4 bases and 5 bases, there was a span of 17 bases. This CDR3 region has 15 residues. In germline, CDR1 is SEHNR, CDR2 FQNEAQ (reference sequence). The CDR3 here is CASSSPGGPEETQYF. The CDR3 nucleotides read TGTGCCAGCAGCTCCCCAGGGGGGCCGGAGGAGACCCAGTACTTC.

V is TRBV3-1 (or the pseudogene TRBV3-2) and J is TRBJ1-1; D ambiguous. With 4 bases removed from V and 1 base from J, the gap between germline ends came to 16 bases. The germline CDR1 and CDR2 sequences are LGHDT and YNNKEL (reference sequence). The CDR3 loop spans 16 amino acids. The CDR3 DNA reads TGTGCCAGCAGCCCGCCACAGTCACAGCAGAACACTGAAGCTTTCTTT. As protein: CASSPPQSQQNTEAFF.

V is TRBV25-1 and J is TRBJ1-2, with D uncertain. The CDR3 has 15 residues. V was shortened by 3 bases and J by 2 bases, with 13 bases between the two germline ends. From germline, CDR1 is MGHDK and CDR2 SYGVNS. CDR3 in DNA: TGTGCCAGCAGTGATCCCCGGACGGGGAACTATGGCTACACCTTC. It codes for CASSDPRTGNYGYTF.

The CDR3 DNA is TGTGCCAGCAGTTATGGGGCTAGCGGGCACACAGATACGCAGTATTTT. Its protein is CASSYGASGHTDTQYF. The rearrangement links TRBV6-5 to TRBJ2-3; 8 bases map to TRBD2. Trimming cost V 3 bases and J 2 bases; bases outside gene matches: 7. This CDR3 is built from 16 residues. In germline, CDR1 is MNHEY, CDR2 SVGAGI.

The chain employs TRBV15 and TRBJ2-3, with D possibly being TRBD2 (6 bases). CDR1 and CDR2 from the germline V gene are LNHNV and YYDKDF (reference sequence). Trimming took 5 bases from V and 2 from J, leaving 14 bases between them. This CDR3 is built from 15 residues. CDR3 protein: CATSPLANPTDTQYF. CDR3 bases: TGTGCCACCAGCCCTCTAGCGAACCCCACAGATACGCAGTATTTT.

CDR3 amino acids: CASSYNRIANYGYTF. In DNA form, the CDR3 reads TGTGCCAGCAGCTATAACAGGATTGCTAACTATGGCTACACCTTC. J is TRBJ1-2 and V is TRBV11-2; possibly TRBD1 for D (5 bases). This CDR3 has 15 residues. With 4 bases removed from V and 0 bases from J, the gap between germline ends came to 12 bases. From germline, CDR1 is SGHAT and CDR2 FQNNGV.

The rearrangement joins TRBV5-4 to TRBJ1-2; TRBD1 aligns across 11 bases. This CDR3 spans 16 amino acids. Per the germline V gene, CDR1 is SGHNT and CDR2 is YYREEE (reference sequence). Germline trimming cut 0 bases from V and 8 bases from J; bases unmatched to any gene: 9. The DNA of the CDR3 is TGTGCCAGCAGCTTGGGGCCCGGACAGGGGGCTCGCGGCTACACCTTC. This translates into CASSLGPGQGARGYTF.

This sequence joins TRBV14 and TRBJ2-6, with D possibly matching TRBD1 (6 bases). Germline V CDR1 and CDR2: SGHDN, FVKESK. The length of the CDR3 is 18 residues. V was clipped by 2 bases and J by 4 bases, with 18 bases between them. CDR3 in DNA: TGTGCCAGCAGCCAACTGGCAGGGGCGACGCCAGGGGCCAACGTCCTGACTTTC. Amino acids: CASSQLAGATPGANVLTF.

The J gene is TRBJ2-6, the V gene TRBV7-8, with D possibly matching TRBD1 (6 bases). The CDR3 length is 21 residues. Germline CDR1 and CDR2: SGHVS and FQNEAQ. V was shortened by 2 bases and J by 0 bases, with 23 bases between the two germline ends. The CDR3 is CASSLPNSLGRGRSGANVLTF. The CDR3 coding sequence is TGTGCCAGCAGCTTACCGAATTCCTTGGGCAGGGGACGCTCTGGGGCCAACGTCCTGACTTTC.

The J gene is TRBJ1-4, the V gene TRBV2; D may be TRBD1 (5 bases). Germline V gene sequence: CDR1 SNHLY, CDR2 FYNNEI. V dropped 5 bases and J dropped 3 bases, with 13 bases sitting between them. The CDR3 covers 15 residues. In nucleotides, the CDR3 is TGTGCCAGCAGTCAACCGGGGGTGGCTAATGAAAAACTGTTTTTT. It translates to CASSQPGVANEKLFF.

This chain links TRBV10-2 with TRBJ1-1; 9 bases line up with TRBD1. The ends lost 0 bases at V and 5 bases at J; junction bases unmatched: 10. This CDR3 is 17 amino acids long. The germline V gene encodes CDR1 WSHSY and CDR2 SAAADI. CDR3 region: CASSESFTGTGRTEAFF. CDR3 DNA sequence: TGCGCCAGCAGTGAGTCATTCACGGGGACAGGGAGGACTGAAGCTTTCTTT.

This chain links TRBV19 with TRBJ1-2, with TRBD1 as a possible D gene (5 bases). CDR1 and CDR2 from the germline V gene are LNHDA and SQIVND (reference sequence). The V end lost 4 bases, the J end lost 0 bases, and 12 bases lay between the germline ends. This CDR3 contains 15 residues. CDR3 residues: CASSSQGGANYGYTF. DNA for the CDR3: TGTGCCAGTAGTAGTCAGGGTGGGGCTAACTATGGCTACACCTTC.

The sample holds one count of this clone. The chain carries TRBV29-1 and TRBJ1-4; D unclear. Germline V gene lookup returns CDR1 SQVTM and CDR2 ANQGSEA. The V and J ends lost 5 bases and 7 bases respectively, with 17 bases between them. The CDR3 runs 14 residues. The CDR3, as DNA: TGCAGCGTTTCCCGTCCGGTGTCGGGTGAAAAACTGTTTTTT. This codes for CSVSRPVSGEKLFF.

The CDR3 nucleotides are TGCGCCAGCAGCCGAGAGACAGGGCCACTCTCCTCTGGAAACACCATATATTTT. Translation gives CASSRETGPLSSGNTIYF. This rearrangement joins TRBV4-3 to TRBJ1-3, with 7 bases that match TRBD1. This CDR3 is 18 amino acids long. The trim removed 4 bases at V and 0 bases at J, leaving 12 bases unmatched. Germline V CDR1 and CDR2: LGHNA, YSLEER.

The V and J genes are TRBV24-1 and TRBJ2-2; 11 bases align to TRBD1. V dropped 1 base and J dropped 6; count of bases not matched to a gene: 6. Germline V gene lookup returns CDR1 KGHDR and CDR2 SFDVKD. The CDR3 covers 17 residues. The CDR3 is CATSDFSGTGGSGELFF. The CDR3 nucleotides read TGTGCCACCAGTGATTTTAGCGGGACAGGGGGTTCCGGGGAGCTGTTTTTT.